The entry that follows covers one T cell receptor (beta chain) sequence. This entry belongs to a study of cytomegalovirus exposure and HLA in healthy donors. The study ran its PCR with 60 Vbeta and 13 Jbeta primers. In the study's own analysis: Later analysis identified approximately 88 million unique TCR beta chains, about 12 million shared. Data came from immunoSEQ multiplex PCR; TCRdb stores just in-frame clones and leaves some out. For V, J and clone size, that table is used; D and trimming come from the DNA. The table records over 150,000 clones, 70% to 80% of them present only once. This CDR3 has 19 amino acids. The ends were cut back, 2 bases at V and 3 bases at J, with 26 bases in the middle. Per germline, CDR1 GTSNPN and CDR2 SVGIG (reference sequence).

Sequenced material: PBMCs. V usage is TRBV30 and J usage is TRBJ1-5; TRBD1 might be the D (6 bases). This receptor was identified in a woman aged 25 to 45 in good health and CMV-seronegative. CDR3 DNA: TGTGCCTGGAGTCCTCTGGGGGGGCTAGTGTTGGGTGCCAATCAGCCCCAGCATTTT. Translation gives CAWSPLGGLVLGANQPQHF.